Listed below are T cell receptor beta chains from one sample, sequenced in a study of blood T cell repertoires in COVID-19. Some clones are missing from TCRdb's copy, which holds only in-frame ones; the method was immunoSEQ multiplex PCR. The sample lists 70,000 to 80,000 clones, approximately 83% seen once, with roughly 12% in the top ten. The sequencing input was peripheral blood. The receptors come from a human donor in a cohort sampled during active COVID-19. Both conserved end residues are part of each CDR3. A D gene is named only where the DNA matches it firmly. Some rows have no size entry. The others give once, few or many, or a class for an expanded clone.

>-|TRBJ2-7|TRBV30|-
CAWWRGGTPYEQYF
TGTGCCTGGTGGCGGGGAGGTACTCCCTACGAGCAGTACTTC
>-|TRBJ1-6|TRBV9|-
CASSVGVDSYNSPLHF
TGTGCCAGCAGCGTAGGAGTGGACAGTTATAATTCACCCCTCCACTTT
>-|TRBJ2-3|TRBV12-3/TRBV12-4|-
CASTGASTDTQYF
TGTGCCAGCACGGGTGCTAGCACAGATACGCAGTATTTT
>-|TRBJ1-1|TRBV2|-
CASSYNAAPPDTEAFF
TGTGCCAGCAGTTACAACGCGGCCCCACCGGACACTGAAGCTTTCTTT
>TRBD2|TRBJ2-5|TRBV7-2|once
CASSFRGSGEETQYF
TGTGCCAGCAGCTTCCGGGGCAGCGGGGAAGAGACCCAGTACTTC
>-|TRBJ1-6|TRBV6-6|-
CASGGAENNSPLHF
TGTGCCAGCGGTGGGGCTGAGAATAATTCACCCCTCCACTTT
>-|TRBJ1-2|TRBV2|-
CASSSAGAQTF
TGTGCCAGCAGTTCCGCAGGTGCTCAAACCTTC
>-|TRBJ1-3|TRBV10-3|-
CAISESVGPGGNTIYF
TGTGCCATCAGTGAGTCAGTGGGCCCAGGTGGAAACACCATATATTTT
>TRBD1|TRBJ2-7|TRBV5-4|-
CASSQAGQGYEQYF
TGTGCCAGCAGTCAAGCGGGACAGGGCTACGAGCAGTACTTC
>-|TRBJ1-2|TRBV9|-
CASSPRGGGSLYGYTF
TGTGCCAGCAGCCCAAGGGGGGGTGGGTCCCTCTATGGCTACACCTTC
>-|TRBJ1-5|TRBV7-2|-
CASSPSSGGQPQHF
TGTGCCAGCAGTCCCTCTTCGGGTGGCCAGCCCCAGCATTTT
>TRBD1|TRBJ1-2|TRBV7-2|-
CASSAPGQVYGYTF
TGTGCCAGCAGCGCTCCGGGACAGGTCTATGGCTACACCTTC
>-|TRBJ2-7|TRBV19|-
CASSTFLTGSYEQYF
TGTGCCAGTAGTACCTTTTTGACGGGGTCCTACGAGCAGTACTTC
>-|TRBJ2-7|TRBV30|-
CAWSRAAEQYF
TGTGCCTGGAGTCGAGCGGCTGAGCAGTACTTC
>-|TRBJ1-6|TRBV3-1/TRBV3-2|-
CASSQEYLGGSSYNSPLHF
TGTGCCAGCAGCCAAGAGTATTTGGGGGGGAGCTCCTATAATTCACCCCTCCACTTT
>TRBD1|TRBJ1-2|TRBV2|-
CASRRDRDYGYTF
TGTGCCAGCAGGAGGGACAGGGACTATGGCTACACCTTC
>TRBD1|TRBJ2-6|TRBV11-2|once
CASSSSRRDRGTGANVLTF
TGTGCCAGCAGTTCCTCCCGCCGGGACAGGGGGACCGGGGCCAACGTCCTGACTTTC
>TRBD1|TRBJ2-3|TRBV3-1/TRBV3-2|-
CASRRTGGTDTQYF
TGTGCCAGCAGACGGACAGGGGGCACAGATACGCAGTATTTT
>-|TRBJ2-3|TRBV5-4|-
CASSALESTDTQYF
TGTGCCAGCAGCGCGTTGGAGAGCACAGATACGCAGTATTTT
>TRBD1|TRBJ1-5|TRBV2|-
CASSRGQSNQPQHF
TGTGCCAGCAGTAGGGGGCAGAGCAATCAGCCCCAGCATTTT
>-|TRBJ1-1|TRBV5-6|-
CASSLKRSGQGNTEAFF
TGTGCCAGCAGCTTAAAAAGATCGGGACAAGGGAACACTGAAGCTTTCTTT
>-|TRBJ1-2|TRBV5-1|few
CASSLDGDYGYTF
TGCGCCAGCAGCTTGGACGGGGACTATGGCTACACCTTC
>-|TRBJ2-3|TRBV19|-
CASTAGGGADTQYF
TGTGCCAGTACCGCAGGCGGGGGCGCAGATACGCAGTATTTT
>TRBD1|TRBJ2-7|TRBV6-5|-
CASSYSTGYEQYF
TGTGCCAGCAGTTACTCGACAGGGTATGAGCAGTACTTC
>-|TRBJ1-5|TRBV19|few
CASSINPVGGRSNQPQHF
TGTGCCAGTAGCATAAACCCGGTCGGGGGTCGGAGCAATCAGCCCCAGCATTTT
>TRBD1|TRBJ2-3|TRBV28|-
CASSPGTGNADTQYF
TGTGCCAGCAGTCCCGGGACAGGAAACGCAGATACGCAGTATTTT
>TRBD1|TRBJ1-3|TRBV6-5|once
CASSYETGAGNTIYF
TGTGCCAGCAGTTACGAGACAGGGGCTGGAAACACCATATATTTT
>-|TRBJ1-6|TRBV12-1|-
CASSERQGRSASNNSPLHF
TGTGCCAGCAGCGAACGACAGGGGCGCTCAGCATCGAATAATTCACCCCTCCACTTT
>-|TRBJ2-7|TRBV11-1|-
CASSLGAGFNEQYF
TGTGCCAGCAGCTTAGGGGCAGGGTTCAACGAGCAGTACTTC
>TRBD1|TRBJ1-3|TRBV3-1/TRBV3-2|-
CASSPTGTGAGNTIYF
TGTGCCAGCAGCCCTACCGGGACAGGGGCTGGAAACACCATATATTTT
>TRBD2|TRBJ2-1|TRBV7-9|once
CASSLLAGAVSYNEQFF
TGTGCCAGCAGCTTACTAGCGGGGGCCGTTTCCTACAATGAGCAGTTCTTC
>-|TRBJ1-1|TRBV12-3/TRBV12-4|-
CASSLHNTEAFF
TGTGCCAGCAGTTTACATAACACTGAAGCTTTCTTT